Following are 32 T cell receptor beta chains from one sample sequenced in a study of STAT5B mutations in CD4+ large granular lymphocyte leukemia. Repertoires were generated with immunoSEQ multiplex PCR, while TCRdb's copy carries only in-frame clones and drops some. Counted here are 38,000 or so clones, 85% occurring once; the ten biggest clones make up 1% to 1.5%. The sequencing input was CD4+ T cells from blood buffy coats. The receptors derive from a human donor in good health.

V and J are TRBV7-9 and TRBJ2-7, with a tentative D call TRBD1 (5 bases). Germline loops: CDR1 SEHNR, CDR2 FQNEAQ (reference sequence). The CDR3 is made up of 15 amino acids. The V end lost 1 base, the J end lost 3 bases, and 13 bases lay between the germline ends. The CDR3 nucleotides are TGTGCCAGCAGCTTAGACCCTCAGGGAAACTACGAGCAGTACTTC. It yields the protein CASSLDPQGNYEQYF. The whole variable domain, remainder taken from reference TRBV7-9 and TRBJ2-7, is DTGVSQNPRHKITKRGQNVTFRCDPISEHNRLYWYRQTLGQGPEFLTYFQNEAQLEKSRLLSDRFSAERPKGSFSTLEIQRTEQGDSAMYLCASSLDPQGNYEQYFGPGTRLTVT.

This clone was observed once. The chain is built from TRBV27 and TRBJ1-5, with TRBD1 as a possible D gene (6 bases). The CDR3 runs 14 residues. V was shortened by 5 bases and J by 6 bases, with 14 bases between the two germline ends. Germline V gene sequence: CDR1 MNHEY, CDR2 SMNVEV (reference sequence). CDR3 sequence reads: CASSPTGNPQPQHF. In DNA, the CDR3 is TGTGCCAGCAGTCCCACAGGGAACCCTCAGCCCCAGCATTTT.

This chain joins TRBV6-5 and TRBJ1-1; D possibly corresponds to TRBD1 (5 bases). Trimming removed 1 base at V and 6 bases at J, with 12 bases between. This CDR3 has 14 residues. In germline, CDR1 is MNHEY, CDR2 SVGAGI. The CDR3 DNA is TGTGCCAGCAGTTACTTTCAGGGACGAGCTGAAGCTTTCTTT. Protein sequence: CASSYFQGRAEAFF.

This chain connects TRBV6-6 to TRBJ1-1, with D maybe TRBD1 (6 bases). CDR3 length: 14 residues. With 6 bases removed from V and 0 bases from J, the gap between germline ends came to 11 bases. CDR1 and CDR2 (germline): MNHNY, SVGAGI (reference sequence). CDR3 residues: CASREQGLNTEAFF. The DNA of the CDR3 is TGTGCCAGCAGGGAACAGGGTCTGAACACTGAAGCTTTCTTT.

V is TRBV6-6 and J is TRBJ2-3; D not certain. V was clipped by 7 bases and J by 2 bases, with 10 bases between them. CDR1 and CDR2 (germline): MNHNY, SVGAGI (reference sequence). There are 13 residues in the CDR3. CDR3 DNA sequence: TGTGCCAGCACCGGCCAATTCACAGATACGCAGTATTTT. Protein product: CASTGQFTDTQYF.

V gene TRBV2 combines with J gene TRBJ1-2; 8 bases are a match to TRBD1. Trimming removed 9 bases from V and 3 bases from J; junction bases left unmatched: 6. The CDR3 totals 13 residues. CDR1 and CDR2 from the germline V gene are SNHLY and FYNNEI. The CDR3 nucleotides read TGTGCCAGTGCGACAGGGGCGGACTATGGCTACACCTTC. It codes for CASATGADYGYTF.

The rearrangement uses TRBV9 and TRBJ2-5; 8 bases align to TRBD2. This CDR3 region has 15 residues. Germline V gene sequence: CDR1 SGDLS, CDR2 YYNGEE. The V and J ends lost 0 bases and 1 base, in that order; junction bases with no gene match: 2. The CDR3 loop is CASSVAGGTQETQYF. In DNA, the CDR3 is TGTGCCAGCAGCGTAGCGGGAGGGACCCAAGAGACCCAGTACTTC.

CDR3 coding DNA: TGTGCCAGCAGCAACGGCCCCGATCAGTTCTTC. Translating it yields CASSNGPDQFF. The chain uses TRBV7-6 and TRBJ2-1; D uncertain. The V and J ends lost 5 bases and 13 bases respectively, with 12 bases between them. The V gene's germline CDR1 is SGHVS and CDR2 FNYEAQ. The CDR3 is 11 amino acids.

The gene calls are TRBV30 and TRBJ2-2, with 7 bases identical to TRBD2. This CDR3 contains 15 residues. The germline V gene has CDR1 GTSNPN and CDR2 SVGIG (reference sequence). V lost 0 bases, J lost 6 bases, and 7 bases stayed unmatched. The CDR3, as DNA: TGTGCCTGGAGTGTACGTCTAGCGGAGTCCGGGGAGCTGTTTTTT. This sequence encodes CAWSVRLAESGELFF.

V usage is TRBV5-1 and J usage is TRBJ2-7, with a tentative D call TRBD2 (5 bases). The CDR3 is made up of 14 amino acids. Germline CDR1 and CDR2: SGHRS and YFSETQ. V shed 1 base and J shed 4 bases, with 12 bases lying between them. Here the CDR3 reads CASSLSGDGYEQYF. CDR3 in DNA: TGCGCCAGCAGCTTGTCCGGGGATGGGTACGAGCAGTACTTC.

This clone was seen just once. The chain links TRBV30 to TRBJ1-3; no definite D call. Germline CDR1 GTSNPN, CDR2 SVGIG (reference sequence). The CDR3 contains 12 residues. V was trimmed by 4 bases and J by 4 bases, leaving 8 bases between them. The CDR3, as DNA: TGTGCCTGGATTTCTGACGGAAACACCATATATTTT. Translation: CAWISDGNTIYF. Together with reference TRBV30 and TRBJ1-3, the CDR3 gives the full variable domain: SQTIHQWPATLVQPVGSPLSLECTVEGTSNPNLYWYRQAAGRGLQLLFYSVGIGQISSEVPQNLSASRPQDRQFILSSKKLLLSDSGFYLCAWISDGNTIYFGEGSWLTVV.

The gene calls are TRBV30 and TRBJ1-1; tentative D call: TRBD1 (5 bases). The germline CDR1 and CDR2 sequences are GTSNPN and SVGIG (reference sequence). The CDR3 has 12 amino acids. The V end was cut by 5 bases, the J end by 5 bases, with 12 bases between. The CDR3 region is CAWSRGGTEAFF. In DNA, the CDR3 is TGTGCCTGGTCGCGTGGGGGGACTGAAGCTTTCTTT.

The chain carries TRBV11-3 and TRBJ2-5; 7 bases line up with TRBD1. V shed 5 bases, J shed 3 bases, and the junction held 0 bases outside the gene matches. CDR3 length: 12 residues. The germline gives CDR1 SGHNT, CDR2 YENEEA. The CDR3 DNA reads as TGTGCCAGCAGCGGGACAGAAGAGACCCAGTACTTC. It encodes CASSGTEETQYF.

CDR3 coding DNA: TGTGCCAGCAGCTTACTGCCGGGGGGGTACTACAATGAGCAGTTCTTC. This gives the protein CASSLLPGGYYNEQFF. J is TRBJ2-1 and V is TRBV7-3; 8 bases align to TRBD2. V shed 2 bases and J 3 bases; nucleotides not matched to a gene: 6. CDR3 length: 16 residues. Germline CDR1 reads SGHTA; CDR2 reads FQGTGA. Based on the CDR3 plus reference TRBV7-3 and TRBJ2-1, the full variable domain is GAGVSQTPSNKVTEKGKYVELRCDPISGHTALYWYRQSLGQGPEFLIYFQGTGAADDSGLPNDRFFAVRPEGSVSTLKIQRTERGDSAVYLCASSLLPGGYYNEQFFGPGTRLTVL.

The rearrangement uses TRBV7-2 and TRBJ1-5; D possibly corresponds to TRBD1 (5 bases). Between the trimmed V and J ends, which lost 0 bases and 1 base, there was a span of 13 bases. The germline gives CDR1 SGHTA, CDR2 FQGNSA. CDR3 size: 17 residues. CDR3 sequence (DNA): TGTGCCAGCAGCTTAGCGCGTCGGGGGGTGAGCAATCAGCCCCAGCATTTT. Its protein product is CASSLARRGVSNQPQHF.

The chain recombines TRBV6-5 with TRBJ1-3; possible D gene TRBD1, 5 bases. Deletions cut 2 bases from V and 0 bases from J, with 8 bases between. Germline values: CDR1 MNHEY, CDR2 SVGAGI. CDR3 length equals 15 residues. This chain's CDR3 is CASSYLTGSGNTIYF. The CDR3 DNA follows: TGTGCCAGCAGTTACCTTACAGGCTCTGGAAACACCATATATTTT.

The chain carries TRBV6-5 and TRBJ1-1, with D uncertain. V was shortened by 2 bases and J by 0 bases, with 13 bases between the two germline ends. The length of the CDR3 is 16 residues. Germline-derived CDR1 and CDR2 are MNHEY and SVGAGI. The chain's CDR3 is CASSYRQTSLNTEAFF. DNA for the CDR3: TGTGCCAGCAGTTACCGCCAGACATCCTTGAACACTGAAGCTTTCTTT.

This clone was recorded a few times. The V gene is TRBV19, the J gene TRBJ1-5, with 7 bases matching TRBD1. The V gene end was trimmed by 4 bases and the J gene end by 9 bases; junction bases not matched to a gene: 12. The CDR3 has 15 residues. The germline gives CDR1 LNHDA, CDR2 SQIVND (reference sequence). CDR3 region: CASSTPSTGKGPQHF. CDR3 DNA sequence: TGTGCCAGTAGTACCCCTTCGACAGGGAAGGGGCCCCAGCATTTT.

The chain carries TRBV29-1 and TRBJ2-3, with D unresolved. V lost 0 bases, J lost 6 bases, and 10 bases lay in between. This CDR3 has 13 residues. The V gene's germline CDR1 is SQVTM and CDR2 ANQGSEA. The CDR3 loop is CSVEDPPRDTQYF. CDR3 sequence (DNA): TGCAGCGTTGAAGACCCCCCGCGGGATACGCAGTATTTT.

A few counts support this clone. The chain's CDR3 is CACPPGGQSTGELFF. CDR3 sequence (DNA): TGTGCCTGTCCCCCTGGGGGACAGAGCACCGGGGAGCTGTTTTTT. The chain joins TRBV30 to TRBJ2-2; 7 nucleotides agree with TRBD1. Germline lookup yields CDR1 GTSNPN and CDR2 SVGIG (reference sequence). The V gene end was trimmed by 6 bases and the J gene end by 4 bases; junction bases not matched to a gene: 11. The CDR3 runs to 15 residues.

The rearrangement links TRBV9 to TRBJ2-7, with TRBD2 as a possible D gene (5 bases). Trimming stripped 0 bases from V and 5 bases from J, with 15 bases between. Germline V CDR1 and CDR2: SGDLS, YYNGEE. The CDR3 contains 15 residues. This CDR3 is CASSVEGRRENEQYF. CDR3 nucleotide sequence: TGTGCCAGCAGCGTAGAAGGCAGAAGGGAGAACGAGCAGTACTTC. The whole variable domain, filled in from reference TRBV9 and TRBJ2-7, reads DSGVTQTPKHLITATGQRVTLRCSPRSGDLSVYWYQQSLDQGLQFLIQYYNGEERAKGNILERFSAQQFPDLHSELNLSSLELGDSALYFCASSVEGRRENEQYFGPGTRLTVT.

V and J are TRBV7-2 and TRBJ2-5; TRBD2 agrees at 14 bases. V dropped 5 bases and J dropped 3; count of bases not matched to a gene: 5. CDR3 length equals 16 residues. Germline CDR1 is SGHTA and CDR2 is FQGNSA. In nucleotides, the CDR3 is TGTGCCAGCAGCCCTGGACTAGCGGGAGGTGAAGAGACCCAGTACTTC. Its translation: CASSPGLAGGEETQYF.

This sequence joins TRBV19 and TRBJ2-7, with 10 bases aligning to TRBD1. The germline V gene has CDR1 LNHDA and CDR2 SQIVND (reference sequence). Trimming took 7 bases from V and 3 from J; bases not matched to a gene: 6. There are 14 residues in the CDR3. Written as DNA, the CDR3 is TGTGCCAGTACCCAGGACAGGGGGAGCTACGAGCAGTACTTC. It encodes CASTQDRGSYEQYF.

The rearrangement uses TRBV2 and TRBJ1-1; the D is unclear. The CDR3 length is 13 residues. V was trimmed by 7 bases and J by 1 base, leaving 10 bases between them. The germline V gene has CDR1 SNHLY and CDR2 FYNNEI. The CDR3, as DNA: TGTGCCAGCAAGTTGGTTAGGAACACTGAAGCTTTCTTT. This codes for CASKLVRNTEAFF.

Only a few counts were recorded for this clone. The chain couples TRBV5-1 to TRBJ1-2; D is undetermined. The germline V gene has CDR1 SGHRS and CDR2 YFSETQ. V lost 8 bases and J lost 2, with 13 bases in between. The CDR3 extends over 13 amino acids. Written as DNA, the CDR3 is TGCGCCAGTTCCCCACAACTGAACTATGGCTACACCTTC. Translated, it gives CASSPQLNYGYTF.

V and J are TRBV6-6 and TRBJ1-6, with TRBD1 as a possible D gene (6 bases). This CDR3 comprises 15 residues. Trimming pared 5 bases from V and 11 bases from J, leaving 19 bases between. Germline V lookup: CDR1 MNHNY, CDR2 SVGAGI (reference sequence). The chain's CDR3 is CASSLQEWGAPPLHF. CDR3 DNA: TGTGCCAGCAGTCTTCAAGAATGGGGGGCCCCACCCCTCCACTTT.

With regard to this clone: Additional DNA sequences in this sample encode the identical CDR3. CDR3 bases: TGTGCCAGCTCACCAGGGCAGGGCTACAATGAGCAGTTCTTC. Translating it yields CASSPGQGYNEQFF. This chain links TRBV18 with TRBJ2-1; tentatively, D is TRBD1 (5 bases). The CDR3 length is 14 residues. The germline V and J ends were trimmed by 2 bases and 3 bases, with 8 bases remaining between them. Germline V lookup: CDR1 KGHSH, CDR2 LQKENI.

The DNA of the CDR3 is TGCGCCAGCAGACAAACCGGGACTAGCGATTACAATGAGCAGTTCTTC. Protein product: CASRQTGTSDYNEQFF. This chain joins TRBV5-1 and TRBJ2-1; 10 nucleotides match TRBD2. The CDR3 covers 16 residues. The germline CDR1 and CDR2 sequences are SGHRS and YFSETQ. Trimming at V came to 5 bases and at J to 4 bases, leaving 9 bases not matched to a gene.

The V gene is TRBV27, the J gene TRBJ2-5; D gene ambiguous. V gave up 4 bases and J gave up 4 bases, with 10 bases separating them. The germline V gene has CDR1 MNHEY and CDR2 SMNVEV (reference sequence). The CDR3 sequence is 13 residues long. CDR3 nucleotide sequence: TGTGCCAGCAGTTCCCCTTCGGGAGAGACCCAGTACTTC. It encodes CASSSPSGETQYF.

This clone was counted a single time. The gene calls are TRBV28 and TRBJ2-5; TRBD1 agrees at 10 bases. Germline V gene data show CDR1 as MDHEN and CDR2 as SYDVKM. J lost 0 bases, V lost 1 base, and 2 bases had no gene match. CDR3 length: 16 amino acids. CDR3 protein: CASSLSGQGYQETQYF. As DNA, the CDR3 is TGTGCCAGCAGTTTATCGGGACAGGGGTACCAAGAGACCCAGTACTTC.

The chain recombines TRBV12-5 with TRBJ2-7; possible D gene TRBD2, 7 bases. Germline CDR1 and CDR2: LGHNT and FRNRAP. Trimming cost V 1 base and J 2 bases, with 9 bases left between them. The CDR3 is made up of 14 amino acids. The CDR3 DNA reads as TGTGCTAGTGGTTTGGAGGGGGGGCCCTACGAGCAGTACTTC. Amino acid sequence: CASGLEGGPYEQYF.

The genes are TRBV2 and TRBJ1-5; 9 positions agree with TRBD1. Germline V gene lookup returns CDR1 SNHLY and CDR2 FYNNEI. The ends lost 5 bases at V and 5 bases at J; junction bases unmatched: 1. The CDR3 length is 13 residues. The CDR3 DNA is TGTGCCAGCAGTACAGGGGGCTATCAGCCCCAGCATTTT. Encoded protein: CASSTGGYQPQHF.